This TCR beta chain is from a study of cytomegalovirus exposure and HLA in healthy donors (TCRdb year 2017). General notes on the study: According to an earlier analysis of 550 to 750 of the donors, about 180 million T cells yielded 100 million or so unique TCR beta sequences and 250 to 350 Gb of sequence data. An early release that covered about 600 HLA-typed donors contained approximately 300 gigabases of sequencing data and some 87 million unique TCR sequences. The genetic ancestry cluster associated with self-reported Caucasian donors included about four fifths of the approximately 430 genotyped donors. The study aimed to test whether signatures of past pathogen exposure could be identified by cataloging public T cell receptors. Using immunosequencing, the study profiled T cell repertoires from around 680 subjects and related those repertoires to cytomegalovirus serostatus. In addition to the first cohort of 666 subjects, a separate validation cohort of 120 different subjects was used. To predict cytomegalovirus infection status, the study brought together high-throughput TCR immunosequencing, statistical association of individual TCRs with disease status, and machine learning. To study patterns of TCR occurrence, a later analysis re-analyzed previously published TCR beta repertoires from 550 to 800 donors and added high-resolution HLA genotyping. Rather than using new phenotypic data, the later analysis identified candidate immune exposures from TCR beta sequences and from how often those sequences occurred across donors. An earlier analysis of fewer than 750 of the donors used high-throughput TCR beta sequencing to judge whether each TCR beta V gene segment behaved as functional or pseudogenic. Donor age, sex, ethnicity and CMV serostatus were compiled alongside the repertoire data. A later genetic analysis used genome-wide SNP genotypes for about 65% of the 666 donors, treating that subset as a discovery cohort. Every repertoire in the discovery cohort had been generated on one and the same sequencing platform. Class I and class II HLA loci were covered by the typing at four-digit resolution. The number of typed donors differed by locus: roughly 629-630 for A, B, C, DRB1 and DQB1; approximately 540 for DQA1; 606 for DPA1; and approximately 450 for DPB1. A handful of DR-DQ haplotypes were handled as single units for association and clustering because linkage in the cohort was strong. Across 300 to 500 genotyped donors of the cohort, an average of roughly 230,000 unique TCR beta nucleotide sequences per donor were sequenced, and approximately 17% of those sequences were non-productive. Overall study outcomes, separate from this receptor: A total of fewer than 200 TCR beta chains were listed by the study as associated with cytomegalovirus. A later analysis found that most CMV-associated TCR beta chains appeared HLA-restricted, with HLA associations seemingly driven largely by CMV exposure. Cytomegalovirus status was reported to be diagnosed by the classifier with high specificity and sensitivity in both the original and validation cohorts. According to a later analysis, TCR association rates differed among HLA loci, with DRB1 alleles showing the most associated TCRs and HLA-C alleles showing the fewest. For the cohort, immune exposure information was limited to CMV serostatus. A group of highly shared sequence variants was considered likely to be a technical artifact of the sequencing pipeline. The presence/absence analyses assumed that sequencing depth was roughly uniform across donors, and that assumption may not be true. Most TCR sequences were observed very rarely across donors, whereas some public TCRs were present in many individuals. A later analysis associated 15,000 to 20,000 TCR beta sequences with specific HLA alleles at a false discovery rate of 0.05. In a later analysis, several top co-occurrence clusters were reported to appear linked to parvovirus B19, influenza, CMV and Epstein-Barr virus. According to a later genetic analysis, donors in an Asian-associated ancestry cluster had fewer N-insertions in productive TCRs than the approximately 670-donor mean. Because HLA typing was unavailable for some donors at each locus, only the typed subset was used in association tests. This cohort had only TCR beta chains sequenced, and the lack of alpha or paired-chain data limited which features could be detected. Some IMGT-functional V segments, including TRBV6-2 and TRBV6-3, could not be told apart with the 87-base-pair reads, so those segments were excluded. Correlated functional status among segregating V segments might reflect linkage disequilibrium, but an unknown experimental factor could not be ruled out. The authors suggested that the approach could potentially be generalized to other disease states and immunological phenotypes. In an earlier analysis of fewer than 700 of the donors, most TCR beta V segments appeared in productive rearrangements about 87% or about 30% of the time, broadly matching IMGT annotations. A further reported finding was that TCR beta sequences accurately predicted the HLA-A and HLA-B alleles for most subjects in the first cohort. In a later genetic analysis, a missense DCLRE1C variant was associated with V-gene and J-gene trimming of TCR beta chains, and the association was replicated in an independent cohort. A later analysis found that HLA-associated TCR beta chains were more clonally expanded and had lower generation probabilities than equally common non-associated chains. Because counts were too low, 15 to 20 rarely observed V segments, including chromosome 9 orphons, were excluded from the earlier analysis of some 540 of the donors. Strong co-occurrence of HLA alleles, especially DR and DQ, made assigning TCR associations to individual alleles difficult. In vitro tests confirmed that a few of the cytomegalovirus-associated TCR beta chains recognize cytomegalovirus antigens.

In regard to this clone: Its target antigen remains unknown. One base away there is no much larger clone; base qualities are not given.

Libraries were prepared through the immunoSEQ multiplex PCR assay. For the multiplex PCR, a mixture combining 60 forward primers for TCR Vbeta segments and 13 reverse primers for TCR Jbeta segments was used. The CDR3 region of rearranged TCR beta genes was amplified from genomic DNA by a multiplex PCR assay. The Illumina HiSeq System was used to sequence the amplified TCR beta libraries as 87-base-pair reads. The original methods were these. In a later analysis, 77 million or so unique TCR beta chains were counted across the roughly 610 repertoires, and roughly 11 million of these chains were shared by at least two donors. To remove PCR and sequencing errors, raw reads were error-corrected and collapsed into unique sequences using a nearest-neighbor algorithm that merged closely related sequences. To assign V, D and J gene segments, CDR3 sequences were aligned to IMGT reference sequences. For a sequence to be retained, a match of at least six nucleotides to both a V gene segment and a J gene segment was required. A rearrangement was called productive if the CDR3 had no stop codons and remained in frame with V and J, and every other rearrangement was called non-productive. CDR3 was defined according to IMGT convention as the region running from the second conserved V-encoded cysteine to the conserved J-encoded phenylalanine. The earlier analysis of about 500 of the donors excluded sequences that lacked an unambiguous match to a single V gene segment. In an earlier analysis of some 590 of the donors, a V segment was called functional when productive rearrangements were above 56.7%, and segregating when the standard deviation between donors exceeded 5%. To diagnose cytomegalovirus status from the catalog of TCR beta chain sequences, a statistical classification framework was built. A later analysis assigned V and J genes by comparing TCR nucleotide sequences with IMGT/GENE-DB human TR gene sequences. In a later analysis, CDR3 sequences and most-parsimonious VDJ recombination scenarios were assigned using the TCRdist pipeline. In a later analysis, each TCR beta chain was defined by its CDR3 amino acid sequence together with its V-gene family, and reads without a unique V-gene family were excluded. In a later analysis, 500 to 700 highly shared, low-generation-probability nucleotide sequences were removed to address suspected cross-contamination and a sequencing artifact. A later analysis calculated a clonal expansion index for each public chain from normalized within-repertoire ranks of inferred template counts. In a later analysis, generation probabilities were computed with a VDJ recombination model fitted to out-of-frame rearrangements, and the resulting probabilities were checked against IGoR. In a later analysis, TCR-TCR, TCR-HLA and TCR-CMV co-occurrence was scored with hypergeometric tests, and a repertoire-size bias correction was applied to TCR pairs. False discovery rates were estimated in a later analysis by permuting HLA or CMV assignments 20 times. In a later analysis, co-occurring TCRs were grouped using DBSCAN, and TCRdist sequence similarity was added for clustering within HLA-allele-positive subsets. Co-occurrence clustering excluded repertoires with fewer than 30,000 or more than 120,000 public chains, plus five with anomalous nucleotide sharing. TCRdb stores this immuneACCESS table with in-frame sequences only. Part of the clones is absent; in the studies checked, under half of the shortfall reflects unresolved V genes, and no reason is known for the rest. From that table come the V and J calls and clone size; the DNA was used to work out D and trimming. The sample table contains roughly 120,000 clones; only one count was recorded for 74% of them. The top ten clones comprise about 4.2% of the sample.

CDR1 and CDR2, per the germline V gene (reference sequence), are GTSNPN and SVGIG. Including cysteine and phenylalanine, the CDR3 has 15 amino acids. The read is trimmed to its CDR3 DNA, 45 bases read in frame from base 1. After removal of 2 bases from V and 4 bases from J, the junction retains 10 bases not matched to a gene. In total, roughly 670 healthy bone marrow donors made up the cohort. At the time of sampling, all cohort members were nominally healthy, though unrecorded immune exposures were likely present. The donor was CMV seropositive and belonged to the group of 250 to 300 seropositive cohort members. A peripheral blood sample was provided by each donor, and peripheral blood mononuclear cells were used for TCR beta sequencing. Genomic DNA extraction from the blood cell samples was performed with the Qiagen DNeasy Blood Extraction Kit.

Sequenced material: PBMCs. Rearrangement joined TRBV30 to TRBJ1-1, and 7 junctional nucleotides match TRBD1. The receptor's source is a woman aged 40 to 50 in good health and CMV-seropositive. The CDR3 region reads CAWSLAGGRPTEAFF. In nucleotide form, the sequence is TGTGCCTGGAGTCTCGCAGGGGGGCGACCCACTGAAGCTTTCTTT. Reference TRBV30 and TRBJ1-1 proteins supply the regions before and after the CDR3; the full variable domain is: SQTIHQWPATLVQPVGSPLSLECTVEGTSNPNLYWYRQAAGRGLQLLFYSVGIGQISSEVPQNLSASRPQDRQFILSSKKLLLSDSGFYLCAWSLAGGRPTEAFFGQGTRLTVV.